A single sample gave rise to the 6 T cell receptor beta chains below, sequenced in a study of radiotherapy plus CTLA-4 blockade in lung cancer. Clones were read by immunoSEQ multiplex PCR, and TCRdb kept only the in-frame ones, dropping some. This sample has 100,000 to 150,000 clones, with 75% to 90% found just once. The sequencing used peripheral blood, collected from a patient treated with radiotherapy plus ipilimumab. The receptors here all came from a human donor with non-small cell lung cancer that progressed on radiotherapy plus ipilimumab.

The CDR3 loop reads CASSSLSWGRGNTGELFF. The CDR3 DNA sequence: TGTGCCAGCAGTTCCTTGTCGTGGGGGAGGGGGAACACCGGGGAGCTGTTTTTT. This rearrangement joins TRBV27 to TRBJ2-2, with 7 bases fitting TRBD2. The CDR3 contains 18 residues. The germline CDR1 and CDR2 sequences are MNHEY and SMNVEV (reference sequence). The V and J ends lost 4 bases and 1 base, in that order; junction bases with no gene match: 12.

The rearrangement uses TRBV7-9 and TRBJ2-5; D is undetermined. V lost 1 base to trimming and J lost 5 bases, with 5 bases between them. Germline CDR1 reads SEHNR; CDR2 reads FQNEAQ (reference sequence). The CDR3 sequence is 12 residues long. CDR3 amino acids: CASSLVVETQYF. Written as DNA, the CDR3 is TGTGCCAGCAGCTTAGTTGTTGAGACCCAGTACTTC.

The V call is TRBV27, the J call TRBJ1-1; TRBD1 might be the D (6 bases). In germline, CDR1 is MNHEY, CDR2 SMNVEV (reference sequence). CDR3 length equals 16 residues. Deletions cut 2 bases from V and 0 bases from J, with 13 bases between. This CDR3 reads CASSLRGGPMNTEAFF. CDR3 nucleotides: TGTGCCAGCAGTTTAAGGGGGGGGCCGATGAACACTGAAGCTTTCTTT.

The chain links TRBV6-6 to TRBJ1-3; the D is unclear. V dropped 4 bases and J dropped 4 bases, with 11 bases sitting between them. CDR3 length: 14 residues. The germline gives CDR1 MNHNY, CDR2 SVGAGI (reference sequence). CDR3 amino acids: CASSSRALGNTIYF. In DNA form, the CDR3 reads TGTGCCAGCAGTTCCCGGGCGTTGGGAAACACCATATATTTT.

For this clone: Germline is not matched at one junction end, which may reflect a read error. Other DNA variants within this sample encode the same CDR3. The V call is TRBV6-6, the J call TRBJ1-2; no reliable D call. The CDR3 is 16 residues long. Germline V lookup: CDR1 MNHNY, CDR2 SVGAGI (reference sequence). CDR3 in DNA: TGTGCCAGCAGCCTTGGACCGTTGATGGGGAACTACGGCTACACCTTC. Protein: CASSLGPLMGNYGYTF.

This sequence joins TRBV7-8 and TRBJ2-3, with TRBD2 identical over 14 bases. The length of the CDR3 is 19 residues. The trim removed 1 base at V and 4 bases at J, leaving 10 bases unmatched. CDR1 and CDR2 from the germline V gene are SGHVS and FQNEAQ. DNA of the CDR3: TGTGCCAGCAGCTTAGGGGGGACTAGCGGGAGATTTTGGGCAGATACGCAGTATTTT. Translation gives CASSLGGTSGRFWADTQYF.